This T cell receptor beta chain derives from a study of blood T cell dynamics during melanoma immunotherapy. Background on the study: Standard first-line treatment here was pembrolizumab or nivolumab plus ipilimumab in metastatic melanoma. General observations from the study: It remained unknown if the driving T cell clones were melanoma-specific.

A fixed DNA input of around 0.35 ug was used per bulk PBMC sample. Assay: immunoSEQ multiplex PCR; the TCRdb copy retains only in-frame clones and omits some. Here the sample spans approximately 15,000 clones, roughly 84% being singletons. Noted time point: pre-treatment baseline. The junction had 8 bases not matched to a gene; V was cut back by 6 bases and J by 4 bases. CDR3 length: 14 residues. CDR1 is SNHLY, CDR2 FYNNEI, per germline. About this clone itself: Its antigen is not known.

This chain connects TRBV2 to TRBJ2-7, with TRBD1 identical over 8 bases. The specimen was blood, collected from a patient treated with checkpoint blockade. The TCR originated in a human donor with melanoma. The CDR3 loop reads CASSETGVWYEQYF. The CDR3 bases are TGTGCCAGCAGCGAGACAGGGGTCTGGTACGAGCAGTACTTC.